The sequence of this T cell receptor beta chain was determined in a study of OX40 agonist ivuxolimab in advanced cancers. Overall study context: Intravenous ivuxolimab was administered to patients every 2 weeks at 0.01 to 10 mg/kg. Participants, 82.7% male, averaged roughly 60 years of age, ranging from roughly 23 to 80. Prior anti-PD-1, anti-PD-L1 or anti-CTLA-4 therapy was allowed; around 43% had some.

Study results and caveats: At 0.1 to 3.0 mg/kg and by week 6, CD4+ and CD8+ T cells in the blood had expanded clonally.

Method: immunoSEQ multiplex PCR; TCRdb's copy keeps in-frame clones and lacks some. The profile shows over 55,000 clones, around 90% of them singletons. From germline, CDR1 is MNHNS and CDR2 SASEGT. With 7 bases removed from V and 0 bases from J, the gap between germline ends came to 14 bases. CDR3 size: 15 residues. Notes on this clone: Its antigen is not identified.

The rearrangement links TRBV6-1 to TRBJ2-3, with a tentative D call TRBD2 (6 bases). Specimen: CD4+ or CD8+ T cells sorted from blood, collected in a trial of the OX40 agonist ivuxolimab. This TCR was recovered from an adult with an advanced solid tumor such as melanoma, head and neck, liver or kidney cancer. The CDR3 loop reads CASTDAGTSTDTQYF. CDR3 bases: TGTGCCAGCACCGACGCCGGGACTAGCACAGATACGCAGTATTTT.